This TCR beta chain was identified during a study of T-cell memory formation after mild COVID-19. Turning to the study itself: The study found TCR clusters largely donor specific. Study observations and caveats: In pre-infection memory, a portion of responding clones appeared, which suggested that cross-reactive memory joined. Balance between CD4 and CD8 was seen in clones contracting day 15 to 85, and a CD4+ lean was seen in later expanders.

TCRdb passed the 5' RACE reads through MiXCR, listing each CDR3 protein once. The table lists 500,000 to 600,000 distinct CDR3 sequences, roughly 18% of them singletons. This clonotype was picked up a small number of times. The antigen remains unidentified. This TCR was sampled from an adult woman who had mild COVID-19 (a few samples of this study predate the infection). Cell type and time point are not known. The sample was PBMCs or a T cell subset sorted from them (not recorded which).

Here the CDR3 reads CASSFQGGRRDEQFF. The DNA for the CDR3 is TGTGCCAGCAGTTTTCAGGGCGGGAGACGCGATGAGCAGTTCTTC. The rearrangement links TRBV12-3 or TRBV12-4 to TRBJ2-1; 7 bases map to TRBD2. This CDR3 region has 15 residues. With V trimmed by 3 bases and J by 8 bases, 10 bases remained unmatched.